A single sample gave rise to the 5 T cell receptor beta chains below, sequenced in a study of T cells in Graves' hyperthyroidism and ophthalmopathy. RNA transcripts provided the source from which TCR beta CDR3 regions were amplified. TCR CDR3 underwent first-round RT-PCR with the HTBI primer set. TCRdb itself ran the multiplex PCR reads through MiXCR, one entry per CDR3 protein. The table includes about 610,000 distinct CDR3 sequences, approximately 15% detected once. Input material: blood. These receptors originate from a woman aged 40 to 49 with Graves' ophthalmopathy.

This clonotype was found many times. The gene calls are TRBV6-1 and TRBJ1-1; 7 nucleotides agree with TRBD1. The CDR3 totals 14 residues. V was pared by 4 bases and J by 4 bases, with 6 bases of the junction left unmatched. The V gene's germline CDR1 is MNHNS and CDR2 SASEGT. CDR3 sequence (DNA): TGTGCCAGCAGTGCAGGACAGGTCGGCACTGAAGCTTTCTTT. It encodes CASSAGQVGTEAFF.

In this sample, this clonotype turned up many times. The chain combines TRBV20-1 with TRBJ2-7; perhaps D is TRBD1 or TRBD2 (5 bases each). The length of the CDR3 is 13 residues. Trimming cost V 6 bases and J 3 bases, with 15 bases left between them. In germline, CDR1 is DFQATT, CDR2 SNEGSKA (reference sequence). CDR3 amino acids: CSAVRPRGYEQYF. The DNA for the CDR3 is TGCAGTGCCGTCCGACCGAGGGGCTACGAGCAGTACTTC.

This clonotype was seen at least ten times. The chain joins TRBV12-3 or TRBV12-4 to TRBJ2-5; TRBD2 is a possible D gene (5 bases). V was shortened by 2 bases and J by 9 bases, with 7 bases between the two germline ends. The CDR3 spans 11 residues. The CDR3 region has the DNA TGTGCCAGCAGTTTATCACTAGCCCAGTACTTC. This codes for CASSLSLAQYF.

This clonotype has a count of ten or more. This sequence joins TRBV30 and TRBJ1-1; the match to TRBD1 covers 9 bases. V was pared by 4 bases and J by 4 bases, with 4 bases of the junction left unmatched. Germline V gene sequence: CDR1 GTSNPN, CDR2 SVGIG (reference sequence). There are 13 residues in the CDR3. The CDR3 DNA follows: TGTGCCTGGACCTGGGACAGGGCCACTGAAGCTTTCTTT. This sequence encodes CAWTWDRATEAFF.

A few counts support this clonotype. The rearrangement joins TRBV20-1 to TRBJ2-5; D may be TRBD1 or TRBD2 (5 bases each). V lost 3 bases and J lost 4, with 9 bases in between. Germline CDR1 DFQATT, CDR2 SNEGSKA (reference sequence). The CDR3 spans 12 residues. In DNA form, the CDR3 reads TGCAGTGCTAGCCGGGACCGAGAGACCCAGTACTTC. Its translation: CSASRDRETQYF.